The entry that follows covers one TCR beta chain sequence. Its target is unknown. This CDR3 comprises 17 residues. J was trimmed by 6 bases and V by 6 bases; bases with no gene match: 18. Only healthy Caucasians were enrolled as donors. These data belong to a study of identical twins. General study results and limits: Twin pairs had excess sharing that was weaker in beta out-of-frame sequences. Diverse VJ usage suggested most zero-insertion clonotypes were not invariant T cells.

A universal primer site came from template switching; cDNA carried unique molecular identifiers. TCRdb re-called the 5' RACE reads through MiXCR, storing one row per CDR3 protein. The table has 1.5 million to 2 million distinct CDR3 sequences, under 35% seen once. The sample was cord blood. This clonotype was sampled from a newborn girl in good health. The V gene is TRBV12-3 or TRBV12-4, the J gene TRBJ2-5; 8 nucleotides agree with TRBD2. This CDR3 is CASSPDPGASGLKTQYF. CDR3 sequence (DNA): TGTGCCAGCAGCCCCGATCCGGGGGCTAGCGGGCTAAAGACCCAGTACTTC.